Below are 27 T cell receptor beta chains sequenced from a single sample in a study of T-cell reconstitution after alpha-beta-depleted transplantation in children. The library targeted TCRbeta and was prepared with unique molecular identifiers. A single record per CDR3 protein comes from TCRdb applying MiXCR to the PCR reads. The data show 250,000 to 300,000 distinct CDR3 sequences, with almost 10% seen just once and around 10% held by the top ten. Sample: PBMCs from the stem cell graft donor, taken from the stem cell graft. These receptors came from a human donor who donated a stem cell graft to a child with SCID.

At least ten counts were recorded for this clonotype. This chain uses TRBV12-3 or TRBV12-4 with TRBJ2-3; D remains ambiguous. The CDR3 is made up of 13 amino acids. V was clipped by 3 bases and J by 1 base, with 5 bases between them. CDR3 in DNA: TGTGCCAGCAGTTTGCGCGGCACAGATACGCAGTATTTT. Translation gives CASSLRGTDTQYF.

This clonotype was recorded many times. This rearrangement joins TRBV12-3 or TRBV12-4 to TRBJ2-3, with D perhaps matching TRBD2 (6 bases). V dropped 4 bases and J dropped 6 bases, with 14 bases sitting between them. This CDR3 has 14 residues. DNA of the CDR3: TGTGCCAGCAGTTACCAGGCTGGGGGGGATACGCAGTATTTT. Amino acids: CASSYQAGGDTQYF.

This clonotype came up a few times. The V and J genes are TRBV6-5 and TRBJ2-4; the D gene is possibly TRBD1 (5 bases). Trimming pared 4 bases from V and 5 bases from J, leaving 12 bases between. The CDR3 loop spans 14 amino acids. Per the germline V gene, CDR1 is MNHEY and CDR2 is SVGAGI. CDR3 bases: TGTGCCAGCAGTTCGGACACGGTCGAAAACATTCAGTACTTC. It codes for CASSSDTVENIQYF.

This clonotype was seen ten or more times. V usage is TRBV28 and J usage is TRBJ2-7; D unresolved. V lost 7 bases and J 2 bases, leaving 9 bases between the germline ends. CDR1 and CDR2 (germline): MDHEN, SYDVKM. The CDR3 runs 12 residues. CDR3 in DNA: TGTGCCAGCACCACGGTGACCTACGAGCAGTACTTC. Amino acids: CASTTVTYEQYF.

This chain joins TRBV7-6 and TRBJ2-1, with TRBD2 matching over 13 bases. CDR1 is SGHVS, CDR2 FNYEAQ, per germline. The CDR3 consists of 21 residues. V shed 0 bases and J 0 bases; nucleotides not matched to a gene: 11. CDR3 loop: CASSLAIPGLAGFSSYNEQFF. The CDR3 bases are TGTGCCAGCAGCTTAGCAATCCCGGGACTAGCGGGGTTTAGCTCCTACAATGAGCAGTTCTTC. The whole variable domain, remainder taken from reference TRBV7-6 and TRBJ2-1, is GAGVSQSPRYKVTKRGQDVALRCDPISGHVSLYWYRQALGQGPEFLTYFNYEAQQDKSGLPNDRFSAERPEGSISTLTIQRTEQRDSAMYRCASSLAIPGLAGFSSYNEQFFGPGTRLTVL.

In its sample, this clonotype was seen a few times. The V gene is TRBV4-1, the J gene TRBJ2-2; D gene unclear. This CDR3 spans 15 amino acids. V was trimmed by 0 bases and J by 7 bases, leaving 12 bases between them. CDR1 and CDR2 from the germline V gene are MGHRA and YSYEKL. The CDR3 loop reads CASSQEGSSNGELFF. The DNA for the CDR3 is TGCGCCAGCAGCCAAGAAGGTAGCAGCAACGGGGAGCTGTTTTTT.

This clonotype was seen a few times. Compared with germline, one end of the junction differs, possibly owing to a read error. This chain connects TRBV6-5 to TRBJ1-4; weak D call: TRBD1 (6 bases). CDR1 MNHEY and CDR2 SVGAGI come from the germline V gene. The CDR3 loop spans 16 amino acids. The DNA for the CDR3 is TGTGCCAGCAGTTACTCGAGGGGGAACCCTAATGAAAAACTTTTTTTT. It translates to CASSYSRGNPNEKLFF.

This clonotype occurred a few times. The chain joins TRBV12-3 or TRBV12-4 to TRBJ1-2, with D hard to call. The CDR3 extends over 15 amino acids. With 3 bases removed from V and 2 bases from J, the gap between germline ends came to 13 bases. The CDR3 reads CASSLDGVENYGYTF. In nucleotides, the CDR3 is TGTGCCAGCAGTTTGGACGGGGTGGAGAACTATGGCTACACCTTC.

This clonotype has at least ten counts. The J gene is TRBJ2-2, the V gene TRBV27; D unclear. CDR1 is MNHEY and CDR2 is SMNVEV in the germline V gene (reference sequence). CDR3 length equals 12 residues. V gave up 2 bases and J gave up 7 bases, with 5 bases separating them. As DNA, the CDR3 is TGTGCCAGCAGTTTAAAGGTCGGGGAGCTGTTTTTT. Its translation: CASSLKVGELFF.

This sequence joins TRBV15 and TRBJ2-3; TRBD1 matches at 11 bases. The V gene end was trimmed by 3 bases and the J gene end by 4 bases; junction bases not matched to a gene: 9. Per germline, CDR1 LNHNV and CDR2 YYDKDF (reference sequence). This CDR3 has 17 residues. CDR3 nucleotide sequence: TGTGCCACCAGCAGGGTCGGGGGACAGGGGGGTGCAGATACGCAGTATTTT. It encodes CATSRVGGQGGADTQYF.

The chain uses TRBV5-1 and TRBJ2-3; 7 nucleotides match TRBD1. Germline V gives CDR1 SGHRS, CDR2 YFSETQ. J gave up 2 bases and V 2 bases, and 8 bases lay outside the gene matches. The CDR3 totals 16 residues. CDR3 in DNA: TGCGCCAGCAGCTTAACAGGGGTGTCTCACACAGATACGCAGTATTTT. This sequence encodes CASSLTGVSHTDTQYF.

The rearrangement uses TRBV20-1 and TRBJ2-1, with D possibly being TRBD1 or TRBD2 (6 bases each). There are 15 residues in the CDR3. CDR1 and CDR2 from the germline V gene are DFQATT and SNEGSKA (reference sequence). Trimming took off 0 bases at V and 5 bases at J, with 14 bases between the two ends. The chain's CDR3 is CSARDKRGPHNEQFF. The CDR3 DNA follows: TGCAGTGCTAGAGACAAACGGGGGCCCCACAATGAGCAGTTCTTC.

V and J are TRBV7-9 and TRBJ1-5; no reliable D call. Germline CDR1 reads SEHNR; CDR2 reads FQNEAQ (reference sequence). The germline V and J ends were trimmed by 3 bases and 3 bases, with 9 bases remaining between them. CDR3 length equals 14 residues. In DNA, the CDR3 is TGTGCCAGCAGCTTCGAGACCGACAATCAGCCCCAGCATTTT. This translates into CASSFETDNQPQHF.

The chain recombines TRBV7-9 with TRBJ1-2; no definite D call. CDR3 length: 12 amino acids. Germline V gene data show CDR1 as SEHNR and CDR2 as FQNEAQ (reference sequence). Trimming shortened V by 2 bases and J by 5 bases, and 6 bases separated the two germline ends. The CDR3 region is CASSLQVYGYTF. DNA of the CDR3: TGTGCCAGCAGCTTACAGGTGTATGGCTACACCTTC. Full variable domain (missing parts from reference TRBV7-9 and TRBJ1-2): DTGVSQNPRHKITKRGQNVTFRCDPISEHNRLYWYRQTLGQGPEFLTYFQNEAQLEKSRLLSDRFSAERPKGSFSTLEIQRTEQGDSAMYLCASSLQVYGYTFGSGTRLTVV.

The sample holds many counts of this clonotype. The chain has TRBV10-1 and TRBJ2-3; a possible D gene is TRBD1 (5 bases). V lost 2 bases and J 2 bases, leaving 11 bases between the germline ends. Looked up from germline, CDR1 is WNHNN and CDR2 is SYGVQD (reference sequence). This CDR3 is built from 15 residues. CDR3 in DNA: TGCGCCAGCAGTGAGAATTGGGGCCACACAGATACGCAGTATTTT. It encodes CASSENWGHTDTQYF.

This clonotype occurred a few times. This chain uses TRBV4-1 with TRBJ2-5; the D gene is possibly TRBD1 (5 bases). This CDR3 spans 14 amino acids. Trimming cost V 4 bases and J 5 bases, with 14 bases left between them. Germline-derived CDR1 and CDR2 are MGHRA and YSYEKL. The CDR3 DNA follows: TGCGCCAGCAGCCCGCGACAGCCCCTGGAGACCCAGTACTTC. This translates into CASSPRQPLETQYF.

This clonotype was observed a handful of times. CDR3 loop: CASSSTTGNTQYF. The CDR3 nucleotides are TGTGCCAGCAGCTCTACGACAGGGAACACGCAGTATTTT. The chain recombines TRBV13 with TRBJ2-3; 7 nucleotides line up with TRBD1. V lost 4 bases to trimming and J lost 9 bases; unmatched junction nucleotides: 7. The CDR3 runs 13 residues. Per germline, CDR1 PRHDT and CDR2 FYEKMQ (reference sequence).

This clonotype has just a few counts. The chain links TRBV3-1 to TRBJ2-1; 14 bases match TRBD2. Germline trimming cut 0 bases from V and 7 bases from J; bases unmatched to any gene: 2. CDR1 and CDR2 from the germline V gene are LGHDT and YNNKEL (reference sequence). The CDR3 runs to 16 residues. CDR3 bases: TGTGCCAGCAGCCAAGAGGGACTAGCGGGGGAGAATGAGCAGTTCTTC. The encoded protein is CASSQEGLAGENEQFF.

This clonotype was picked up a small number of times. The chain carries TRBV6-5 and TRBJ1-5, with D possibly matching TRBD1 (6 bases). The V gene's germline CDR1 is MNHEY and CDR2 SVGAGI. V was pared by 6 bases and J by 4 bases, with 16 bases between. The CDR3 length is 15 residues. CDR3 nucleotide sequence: TGTGCCAGCAGACCTCTCGACAGGCAGAATCAGCCCCAGCATTTT. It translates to CASRPLDRQNQPQHF.

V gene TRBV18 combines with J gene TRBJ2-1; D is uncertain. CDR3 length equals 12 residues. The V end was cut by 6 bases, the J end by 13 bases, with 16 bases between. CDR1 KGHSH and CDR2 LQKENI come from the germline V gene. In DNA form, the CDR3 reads TGTGCCAGCTCGCCCGGGCAGGCGGAACAGTTCTTC. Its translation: CASSPGQAEQFF. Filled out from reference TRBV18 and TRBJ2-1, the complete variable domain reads NAGVMQNPRHLVRRRGQEARLRCSPMKGHSHVYWYRQLPEEGLKFMVYLQKENIIDESGMPKERFSAEFPKEGPSILRIQQVVRGDSAAYFCASSPGQAEQFFGPGTRLTVL.

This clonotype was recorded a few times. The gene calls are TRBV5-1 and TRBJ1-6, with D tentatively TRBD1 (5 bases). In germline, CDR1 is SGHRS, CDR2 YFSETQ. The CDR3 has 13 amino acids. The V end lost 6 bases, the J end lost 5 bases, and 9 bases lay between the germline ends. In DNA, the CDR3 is TGCGCCAGCACTCAGGGTCATAATTCACCCCTCCACTTT. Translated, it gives CASTQGHNSPLHF.

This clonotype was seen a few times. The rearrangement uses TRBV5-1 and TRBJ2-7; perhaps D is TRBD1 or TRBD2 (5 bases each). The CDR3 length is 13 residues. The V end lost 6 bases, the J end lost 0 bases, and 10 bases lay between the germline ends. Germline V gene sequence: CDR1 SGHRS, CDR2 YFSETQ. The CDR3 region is CASTEGPSYEQYF. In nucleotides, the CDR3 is TGCGCCAGCACCGAGGGGCCCTCCTACGAGCAGTACTTC.

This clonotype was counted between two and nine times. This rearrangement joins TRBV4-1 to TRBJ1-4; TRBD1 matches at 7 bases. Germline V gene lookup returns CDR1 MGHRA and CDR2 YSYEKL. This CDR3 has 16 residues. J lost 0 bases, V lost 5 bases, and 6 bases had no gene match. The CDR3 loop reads CASSWRGLATNEKLFF. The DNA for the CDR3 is TGCGCCAGCAGCTGGAGGGGGCTTGCAACTAATGAAAAACTGTTTTTT.

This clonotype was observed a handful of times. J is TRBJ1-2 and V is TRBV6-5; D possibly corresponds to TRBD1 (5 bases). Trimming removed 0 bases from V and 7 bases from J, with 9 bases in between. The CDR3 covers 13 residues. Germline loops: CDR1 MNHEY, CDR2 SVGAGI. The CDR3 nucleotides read TGTGCCAGCAGTTACTCGGGAGGGGCTGGCTACACCTTC. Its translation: CASSYSGGAGYTF.

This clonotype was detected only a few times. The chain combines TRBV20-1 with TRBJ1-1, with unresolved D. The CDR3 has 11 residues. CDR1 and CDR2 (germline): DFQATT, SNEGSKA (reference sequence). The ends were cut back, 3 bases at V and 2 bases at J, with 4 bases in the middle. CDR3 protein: CSASSNTEAFF. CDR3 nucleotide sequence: TGCAGTGCTAGCTCAAACACTGAAGCTTTCTTT.

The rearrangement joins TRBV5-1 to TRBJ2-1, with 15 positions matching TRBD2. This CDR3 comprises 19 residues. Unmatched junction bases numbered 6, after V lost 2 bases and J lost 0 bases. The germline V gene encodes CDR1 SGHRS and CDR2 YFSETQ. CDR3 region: CASSFLGLAGGSSYNEQFF. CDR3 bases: TGCGCCAGCAGCTTTCTCGGACTAGCGGGGGGGAGCTCCTACAATGAGCAGTTCTTC.

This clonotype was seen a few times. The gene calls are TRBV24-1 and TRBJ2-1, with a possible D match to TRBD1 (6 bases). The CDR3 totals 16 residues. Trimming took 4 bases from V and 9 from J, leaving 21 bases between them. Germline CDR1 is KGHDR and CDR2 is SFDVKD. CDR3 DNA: TGTGCCACCAGTGACCCCCTTCAGACAGGCCGGGGTGAGCAGTTCTTC. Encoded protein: CATSDPLQTGRGEQFF.